Sequencing of this TCR beta chain was carried out in a study of beta chain features in type 1 diabetes. Study-wide background: All samples combined gave just under 110 million sorted cells for examination.

Worth noting for this clone: The antigen remains undetermined.

The authors reverse transcribed all of the isolated RNA, so sequencing captured expressed TCRB transcripts. This table comes from immunoSEQ multiplex PCR, and its TCRdb copy is limited to in-frame clones, with some not included. The sample carries 95,000 to 150,000 clones, approximately 15% recorded once. Staining for CD45RO/CCR7/CD25/CD127/CD95/CD27 allowed sorting of CD4+ naive, central memory, regulatory and stem cell-like memory cells. Over 95% purity was reached by all sorted populations. V dropped 4 bases and J dropped 8; count of bases not matched to a gene: 7. Germline CDR1 is MDHEN and CDR2 is SYDVKM. This CDR3 has 15 residues. Study-wide results and limits: A moderate, significant TCRB CDR3 shortening appeared in type 1 diabetes across four CD4+ subsets. Reduced insertions and increased deletions marked VDJ junctions in type 1 diabetes patients.

The sequenced sample consisted of central memory CD4+ T cells from blood. This TCR came from a man between 18 and 35 years old with type 1 diabetes. The chain carries TRBV28 and TRBJ1-6; TRBD1 matches at 8 bases. The CDR3 loop reads CASSSPQGGDSPLHF. CDR3 sequence (DNA): TGTGCCAGCAGTTCGCCACAGGGGGGGGATTCACCCCTCCACTTT.